This entry features one T cell receptor (beta chain) sequence. The sample comes from a study of blood T cell repertoires in COVID-19. Overall study context: T cells, B-cell-depleted T cells, or PBMCs provided the cDNA or gDNA that served as material.

Measured with immunoSEQ multiplex PCR; TCRdb has only the in-frame clones, and not every one. The repertoire holds about 130,000 clones, with 70% to 80% as singletons. The CDR3 is 15 amino acids. Per germline, CDR1 SGHRS and CDR2 YFSETQ. V dropped 5 bases and J dropped 0; count of bases not matched to a gene: 3. Patients at the Seattle site were enrolled during active infection and followed longitudinally. The V gene is TRBV5-1, the J gene TRBJ2-2; 8 bases match TRBD1. The sequenced material came from peripheral blood. The clonotype comes from a woman aged 70-85 years with COVID-19, enrolled during active disease. The CDR3 DNA sequence: TGCGCCAGCAGAGGACAGGGTACGAACACCGGGGAGCTGTTTTTT. It encodes CASRGQGTNTGELFF.